A selection of T cell receptor beta chains follows, all from one sample in a study of cytomegalovirus exposure and HLA in healthy donors. TCRdb keeps only in-frame clones here, not all; method: immunoSEQ multiplex PCR. The sample holds roughly 93,000 clones; around 78% are singletons and the top ten take 0.57%. The specimen was PBMCs. These receptors all come from a man younger than 40 in good health and CMV-seronegative. CDR3s include the opening cysteine and the closing phenylalanine or tryptophan. A D gene is named only where the DNA matches it firmly. Expanded clones get a size class; other rows say once, few or many, or leave the size out.

-	TRBV10-3	-	TRBJ2-3	CAISEGAGYGDTQYF	TGTGCCATCAGTGAGGGGGCGGGGTACGGGGATACGCAGTATTTT
-	TRBV2	-	TRBJ1-5	CASEGNTQYPQHF	TGTGCCAGCGAGGGAAACACCCAGTATCCCCAGCATTTT
TRBD2	TRBV28	-	TRBJ2-2	CASSEDGRADTGELFF	TGTGCCAGCAGTGAGGACGGGAGGGCCGACACCGGGGAGCTGTTTTTT
-	TRBV7-3	-	TRBJ2-2	CASSLIPAGRANGELFF	TGTGCCAGCAGCTTAATACCCGCTGGGCGGGCGAACGGGGAGCTGTTTTTT
-	TRBV2	-	TRBJ2-1	CASRRARTLNYNEQFF	TGTGCCAGCAGGAGGGCCAGGACCTTAAACTACAATGAGCAGTTCTTC
TRBD1	TRBV29-1	-	TRBJ1-4	CSVGTGDEKLFF	TGCAGCGTAGGGACAGGCGATGAAAAACTGTTTTTT
TRBD1	TRBV19	once	TRBJ1-2	CATRGRQGNYGYTF	TGTGCCACCCGCGGACGACAGGGGAACTATGGCTACACCTTC
TRBD2	TRBV6-5	-	TRBJ2-7	CASSRLAGGAYEQYF	TGTGCCAGCAGCCGACTAGCGGGGGGCGCTTACGAGCAGTACTTC
-	TRBV10-3	-	TRBJ2-4	CAISGKPGLPDIQYF	TGTGCCATCAGTGGGAAACCGGGACTCCCGGACATTCAGTACTTC
TRBD1	TRBV12-5	-	TRBJ1-1	CASGAGQGNTEAFF	TGTGCTAGTGGTGCCGGACAGGGGAACACTGAAGCTTTCTTT
TRBD1	TRBV5-4	-	TRBJ1-6	CASSLPTGDNSPLHF	TGTGCCAGCAGCCTGCCGACAGGGGATAACTCACCCCTCCACTTT
TRBD1	TRBV25-1	once	TRBJ2-3	CASSVGQNTDTQYF	TGTGCCAGCAGTGTGGGACAGAACACAGATACGCAGTATTTT
-	TRBV10-3	-	TRBJ1-2	CAITRGEDGYTF	TGTGCCATTACTCGGGGGGAGGACGGCTACACCTTC
-	TRBV4-1	few	TRBJ1-4	CASSQDRENEKLFF	TGCGCCAGCAGCCAAGATCGGGAGAATGAAAAACTGTTTTTT
-	TRBV28	-	TRBJ1-4	CASSLEAGRYEKLFF	TGTGCCAGCAGTTTGGAAGCAGGGCGGTATGAAAAACTGTTTTTT
-	TRBV4-2	once	TRBJ2-3	CASSQDPARTDTQYF	TGTGCCAGCAGCCAAGATCCAGCGCGCACAGATACGCAGTATTTT
TRBD1	TRBV9	few	TRBJ1-2	CASSTRTGDYGYTF	TGTGCCAGCAGCACCCGGACAGGGGACTATGGCTACACCTTC
-	TRBV5-6	few	TRBJ1-1	CASISAVTGTRDEAFF	TGTGCCAGCATATCAGCCGTGACCGGGACAAGAGATGAAGCTTTCTTT
TRBD2	TRBV4-2	-	TRBJ2-2	CASSQGSLAGPGELFF	TGTGCCAGCAGCCAAGGTTCACTAGCGGGACCCGGGGAGCTGTTTTTT
-	TRBV9	-	TRBJ2-3	CASSVVVSPDTQYF	TGTGCCAGCAGCGTAGTAGTTTCCCCAGATACGCAGTATTTT
-	TRBV4-2	-	TRBJ2-3	CASSQVLTSTDTQYF	TGTGCCAGCAGCCAAGTTCTAACTAGCACAGATACGCAGTATTTT
-	TRBV5-5	-	TRBJ1-2	CASRPWGGGYGYTF	TGTGCCAGCAGACCCTGGGGGGGCGGATATGGCTACACCTTC
-	TRBV2	-	TRBJ2-5	CASSFDRETQYF	TGTGCCAGCAGTTTCGACAGAGAGACCCAGTACTTC
TRBD1	TRBV7-2	-	TRBJ1-2	CASSPRGRGLGYTF	TGTGCCAGCAGCCCACGCGGAAGGGGGCTTGGCTACACCTTC
TRBD1	TRBV5-6	-	TRBJ2-3	CASSLPGTGESDTQYF	TGTGCCAGCAGCTTGCCCGGGACAGGGGAATCAGATACGCAGTATTTT
-	TRBV2	-	TRBJ1-3	CASSEAAGRNTIYF	TGTGCCAGCAGTGAAGCGGCCGGGAGAAACACCATATATTTT
-	TRBV11-3	few	TRBJ1-1	CASSLEGIGTEAFF	TGTGCCAGCAGCTTGGAGGGTATAGGCACTGAAGCTTTCTTT
-	TRBV9	-	TRBJ2-3	CASSESILASKDTQYF	TGTGCCAGCAGCGAGAGTATACTAGCCAGCAAGGATACGCAGTATTTT